A single T cell receptor (beta chain) is shown here with its context. This sample is part of a study of blood T cell repertoires in COVID-19. As for the study in general: The United States, Italy and Spain supplied acute and convalescent COVID-19 samples. From T cells, B-cell-depleted T cells, or PBMCs came the material, which was cDNA or gDNA.

Authors' processing steps: Amplified reference gene primers provided the basis for estimating nucleated cell counts. Profiled with immunoSEQ multiplex PCR; TCRdb holds only in-frame clones, not every one. That table supplies the V and J calls and clone size; D and trimming were determined from the DNA. The sample holds 53,000 or so clones; about 76% are singletons and the top ten take more than 20%. The CDR3 sequence is 13 residues long. Trimming cost V 2 bases and J 3 bases, with 5 bases left between them. CDR1 and CDR2 (germline): ENHRY, SYGVKD. The V gene is TRBV10-3, the J gene TRBJ1-3; unclear D gene. The specimen sequenced was peripheral blood. The receptor comes from a man between 50 and 59 years old with active or convalescent COVID-19. CDR3 loop: CAISEQVGNTIYF. The CDR3 DNA reads TGTGCCATCAGTGAGCAGGTTGGAAACACCATATATTTT.